Each of the 27 T cell receptor beta chains below was sequenced from the same sample in a study of cytomegalovirus exposure and HLA in healthy donors. Measured with immunoSEQ multiplex PCR; TCRdb has only the in-frame clones, and not every one. The repertoire has some 340,000 clones, about 85% of them found once; the top ten carry roughly 1.2%. The sequencing sample was made of PBMCs. These TCRs come from a woman aged 25 to 39 in good health and CMV-seropositive.

CDR3 in amino acids: CASSLYGLAGSTSYNEQFF. CDR3 sequence (DNA): TGTGCCAGCAGTTTATATGGACTAGCGGGATCTACCTCCTACAATGAGCAGTTCTTC. The V and J genes are TRBV27 and TRBJ2-1; 12 nucleotides agree with TRBD2. CDR1 is MNHEY, CDR2 SMNVEV, per germline (reference sequence). There are 19 residues in the CDR3. The junction had 7 bases not matched to a gene; V was cut back by 1 base and J by 0 bases.

The chain is built from TRBV11-2 and TRBJ2-3; D may correspond to TRBD1 or TRBD2 (5 bases each). Trimming removed 3 bases at V and 5 bases at J, with 12 bases between. Germline lookup yields CDR1 SGHAT and CDR2 FQNNGV. CDR3 length: 14 amino acids. CDR3 residues: CASSFYRGEDTQYF. CDR3 nucleotides: TGTGCCAGCAGCTTCTATAGGGGAGAAGATACGCAGTATTTT.

The chain couples TRBV9 to TRBJ1-3; D remains ambiguous. The length of the CDR3 is 15 residues. Deletions cut 3 bases from V and 2 bases from J, with 12 bases between. CDR1 is SGDLS and CDR2 is YYNGEE in the germline V gene. CDR3 region: CASSAPSYPGNTIYF. For the CDR3, the DNA is TGTGCCAGCAGCGCACCCAGCTATCCTGGAAACACCATATATTTT.

This clone was counted a single time. The chain links TRBV2 to TRBJ2-1; 9 nucleotides align to TRBD1. Germline V gene sequence: CDR1 SNHLY, CDR2 FYNNEI. The CDR3 length is 15 residues. V shed 6 bases and J 1 base; nucleotides not matched to a gene: 4. The CDR3 protein is CASSRQGDSYNEQFF. DNA of the CDR3: TGTGCCAGCAGCAGACAGGGGGATTCCTACAATGAGCAGTTCTTC.

V and J are TRBV30 and TRBJ2-1, with unresolved D. Germline CDR1 and CDR2: GTSNPN and SVGIG (reference sequence). The V gene lost 5 bases and the J gene lost 6 bases, with 5 bases spanning the gap. CDR3 length: 10 residues. The DNA for the CDR3 is TGTGCCTGGGGGGTCAATGAGCAGTTCTTC. As protein: CAWGVNEQFF.

The chain carries TRBV25-1 and TRBJ2-5, with D possibly called TRBD1 or TRBD2 (5 bases each). The CDR3 has 16 residues. Germline values: CDR1 MGHDK, CDR2 SYGVNS. V was shortened by 2 bases and J by 7 bases, with 20 bases between the two germline ends. The CDR3 loop is CASSEGSRDPLGTQYF. CDR3 sequence (DNA): TGTGCCAGCAGTGAAGGGAGCAGGGACCCGCTGGGGACCCAGTACTTC.

To note about this clone: This sample includes further DNA sequences coding for the same CDR3. The chain couples TRBV18 to TRBJ1-5; maybe TRBD1 (6 bases). Germline lookup yields CDR1 KGHSH and CDR2 LQKENI. V was clipped by 3 bases and J by 1 base, with 7 bases between them. This CDR3 has 14 residues. This CDR3 is CASSPQGSNQPQHF. CDR3 bases: TGTGCCAGCTCACCGCAGGGGAGCAATCAGCCCCAGCATTTT.

This clone occurred once. The chain is built from TRBV7-8 and TRBJ1-5, with D perhaps matching TRBD1 (5 bases). Germline V lookup: CDR1 SGHVS, CDR2 FQNEAQ. Trimming left V 1 base short and J 2 bases short, with 12 bases between. The CDR3 runs 16 residues. The CDR3 region is CASSLGGLRGNQPQHF. CDR3 bases: TGTGCCAGCAGCTTAGGGGGACTCAGGGGCAATCAGCCCCAGCATTTT.

This sequence joins TRBV7-2 and TRBJ2-3; a weak D match, TRBD2 (7 bases). Per germline, CDR1 SGHTA and CDR2 FQGNSA. Between the trimmed V and J ends, which lost 3 bases and 4 bases, there was a span of 14 bases. This CDR3 region has 15 residues. The CDR3 DNA follows: TGTGCCAGCAGCTTGGGCGGGGGCCGCGCAGATACGCAGTATTTT. Its protein is CASSLGGGRADTQYF.

The rearrangement uses TRBV15 and TRBJ2-7, with TRBD1 as a possible D gene (5 bases). Germline CDR1 reads LNHNV; CDR2 reads YYDKDF (reference sequence). Trimming took 0 bases from V and 0 from J, leaving 12 bases between them. The CDR3 length is 16 residues. The CDR3 DNA is TGTGCCACCAGCAGAGATACGTTCGACAGCTCCTACGAGCAGTACTTC. It codes for CATSRDTFDSSYEQYF.

This rearrangement joins TRBV7-6 to TRBJ2-7, with 11 positions matching TRBD2. The J segment lost 1 base and the V segment lost 1 base, leaving 6 bases of the junction unmatched. CDR3 size: 17 residues. Germline V gene sequence: CDR1 SGHVS, CDR2 FNYEAQ. DNA of the CDR3: TGTGCCAGCAGCTTAGGCGTAACTAGCGGGAGTTCCTACGAGCAGTACTTC. Protein sequence: CASSLGVTSGSSYEQYF.

This clone was detected once. The chain recombines TRBV7-2 with TRBJ2-1; D gene unclear. V was pared by 1 base and J by 5 bases, with 9 bases between. The V gene's germline CDR1 is SGHTA and CDR2 FQGNSA. This CDR3 region has 14 residues. The CDR3 region is CASSLDGRNNEQFF. Written as DNA, the CDR3 is TGTGCCAGCAGCTTAGACGGACGGAACAATGAGCAGTTCTTC.

The chain recombines TRBV27 with TRBJ1-5, with D unclear. Trimming removed 1 base from V and 1 base from J, with 5 bases in between. This CDR3 has 14 amino acids. Germline lookup yields CDR1 MNHEY and CDR2 SMNVEV (reference sequence). CDR3: CASSLLGSNQPQHF. DNA of the CDR3: TGTGCCAGCAGTTTATTGGGGAGCAATCAGCCCCAGCATTTT.

In this sample, this clone turned up once. V gene TRBV7-2 combines with J gene TRBJ2-7; 7 nucleotides line up with TRBD1. Germline-derived CDR1 and CDR2 are SGHTA and FQGNSA. There are 14 residues in the CDR3. V shed 4 bases and J 0 bases; nucleotides not matched to a gene: 3. In DNA form, the CDR3 reads TGTGCCAGCAGCTCCGGACAGGTCTCCTACGAGCAGTACTTC. The encoded protein is CASSSGQVSYEQYF.

The genes are TRBV6-5 and TRBJ1-3; tentatively, D is TRBD1 (5 bases). This CDR3 is 16 amino acids long. The V end was cut by 4 bases, the J end by 4 bases, with 17 bases between. CDR1 MNHEY and CDR2 SVGAGI come from the germline V gene. DNA of the CDR3: TGTGCCAGCAGTTTCTACAGACAGCCTGGGGGAAACACCATATATTTT. This translates into CASSFYRQPGGNTIYF.

The chain employs TRBV28 and TRBJ1-2, with a possible D match to TRBD1 (6 bases). Trimming stripped 4 bases from V and 5 bases from J, with 20 bases between. The germline gives CDR1 MDHEN, CDR2 SYDVKM. This CDR3 spans 16 amino acids. The CDR3 DNA is TGTGCCAGCAGTTCGGGACACCACGTCGGGGTGTATGGCTACACCTTC. Amino acid sequence: CASSSGHHVGVYGYTF.

V usage is TRBV30 and J usage is TRBJ1-1, with 9 bases fitting TRBD1. From germline, CDR1 is GTSNPN and CDR2 SVGIG (reference sequence). This CDR3 has 14 amino acids. The V segment lost 4 bases and the J segment 3 bases; nucleotides outside the gene matches: 6. In DNA, the CDR3 is TGTGCCTGGAAAGGACAGGGGTGGGACACTGAAGCTTTCTTT. Protein product: CAWKGQGWDTEAFF.

The chain combines TRBV5-5 with TRBJ2-3; TRBD1 is a possible D gene (5 bases). The CDR3 covers 16 residues. Trimming took 4 bases from V and 1 from J, leaving 16 bases between them. Germline-derived CDR1 and CDR2 are SGHKS and YYEKEE (reference sequence). CDR3 protein: CASSSPGFSGTDTQYF. The CDR3 DNA reads as TGTGCCAGCAGCAGTCCAGGGTTCTCGGGCACAGATACGCAGTATTTT.

The chain carries TRBV6-6 and TRBJ2-3; no firm D call. The CDR3 totals 15 residues. The germline V and J ends were trimmed by 2 bases and 2 bases, with 11 bases remaining between them. Germline V gene sequence: CDR1 MNHNY, CDR2 SVGAGI (reference sequence). CDR3 nucleotides: TGTGCCAGCAGTTACGAAGGCAGATACACAGATACGCAGTATTTT. Translating it yields CASSYEGRYTDTQYF.

V is TRBV5-6 and J is TRBJ1-4, with 10 positions matching TRBD1. CDR3 length: 16 residues. With 2 bases clipped from V and 2 bases from J, the junction kept 3 bases outside the gene matches. Germline CDR1 and CDR2: SGHDT and YYEEEE. The CDR3 loop is CASSLGQGVTNEKLFF. CDR3 nucleotide sequence: TGTGCCAGCAGCTTAGGACAGGGGGTCACTAATGAAAAACTGTTTTTT.

This chain links TRBV11-1 with TRBJ2-7; 7 nucleotides match TRBD1. This CDR3 region has 14 residues. The ends lost 1 base at V and 2 bases at J; junction bases unmatched: 2. Germline V CDR1 and CDR2: SGHAT, FQDESV (reference sequence). CDR3 sequence reads: CASSLGQGAYEQYF. The CDR3 DNA reads TGTGCCAGCAGCTTAGGGCAGGGGGCCTACGAGCAGTACTTC.

V is TRBV2 and J is TRBJ1-2; unclear D gene. V shed 0 bases and J shed 13 bases, with 9 bases lying between them. The CDR3 consists of 11 residues. The germline CDR1 and CDR2 sequences are SNHLY and FYNNEI. The CDR3 loop reads CASSEAPGFTF. The CDR3 region has the DNA TGTGCCAGCAGTGAAGCGCCGGGGTTCACCTTC.

This chain connects TRBV9 to TRBJ2-2, with a possible D match to TRBD1 (6 bases). The CDR3 sequence is 15 residues long. V gave up 4 bases and J gave up 4 bases, with 14 bases separating them. Per the germline V gene, CDR1 is SGDLS and CDR2 is YYNGEE. CDR3 in DNA: TGTGCCAGCAGCCCACGACAGGTGACCACCGGGGAGCTGTTTTTT. Its translation is CASSPRQVTTGELFF.

The chain recombines TRBV29-1 with TRBJ2-1; 7 bases map to TRBD2. V shed 4 bases and J 1 base; nucleotides not matched to a gene: 7. The CDR3 is made up of 15 amino acids. Germline values: CDR1 SQVTM, CDR2 ANQGSEA. The CDR3 here is CSVVPGLVSYNEQFF. The CDR3 DNA reads as TGCAGCGTTGTCCCCGGACTAGTATCCTACAATGAGCAGTTCTTC.

A single count supports this clone. The chain is built from TRBV7-9 and TRBJ2-7; D might be TRBD1 or TRBD2, each matching 5 bases. V lost 5 bases and J lost 3, with 11 bases in between. Germline V gene data show CDR1 as SEHNR and CDR2 as FQNEAQ (reference sequence). This CDR3 region has 13 residues. The CDR3, as DNA: TGTGCCAGCAGCCAGGCAGGGAGCTACGAGCAGTACTTC. It codes for CASSQAGSYEQYF.

The chain uses TRBV7-2 and TRBJ2-3; D is perhaps TRBD1 (6 bases). V lost 5 bases and J 3 bases, leaving 9 bases between the germline ends. The CDR3 length is 13 residues. The V gene's germline CDR1 is SGHTA and CDR2 FQGNSA. CDR3 nucleotide sequence: TGTGCCAGCAGCGGGGGCGGGACAGATACGCAGTATTTT. This codes for CASSGGGTDTQYF.

This chain uses TRBV6-5 with TRBJ1-2, with D perhaps matching TRBD1 (6 bases). The CDR3 totals 15 residues. Germline assignment: CDR1 MNHEY and CDR2 SVGAGI. Trimming removed 2 bases from V and 3 bases from J, with 13 bases in between. The CDR3 sequence: CASSYASQGDYGYTF. The CDR3 nucleotides read TGTGCCAGCAGTTACGCATCACAGGGTGACTATGGCTACACCTTC.